The 20 T cell receptor beta chains presented below share a single source sample, sequenced in a study of cytomegalovirus exposure and HLA in healthy donors. The PCR ran on 60 Vbeta and 13 Jbeta primers. Profiling relied on immunoSEQ multiplex PCR, and the TCRdb table lists in-frame clones only, not all of them. There are 100,000 to 130,000 clones in the sample; around 80% occur only once, and approximately 2.4% lies in the top ten. Sequenced: PBMCs. The receptors stem from a man aged 25 to 40 in good health and CMV-seropositive.

CDR3 amino acids: CASSPAGAWVETQYF. In DNA, the CDR3 is TGCGCCAGCAGCCCAGCGGGGGCCTGGGTGGAGACCCAGTACTTC. This rearrangement joins TRBV5-1 to TRBJ2-5, with 8 positions matching TRBD2. This CDR3 region has 15 residues. With 4 bases clipped from V and 5 bases from J, the junction kept 10 bases outside the gene matches. Germline CDR1 SGHRS, CDR2 YFSETQ.

This sequence joins TRBV4-2 and TRBJ1-2, with 12 bases aligning to TRBD1. Germline trimming cut 3 bases from V and 14 bases from J; bases unmatched to any gene: 13. The CDR3 has 15 residues. Germline V lookup: CDR1 LGHNA, CDR2 YNFKEQ. The CDR3 protein is CASSQNLGTGGFGTF. The CDR3 DNA sequence: TGTGCCAGCAGCCAGAACCTCGGGACAGGGGGCTTCGGAACCTTC.

V usage is TRBV7-8 and J usage is TRBJ2-7; 7 nucleotides agree with TRBD1. The trim removed 1 base at V and 2 bases at J, leaving 8 bases unmatched. Germline V CDR1 and CDR2: SGHVS, FQNEAQ. There are 16 residues in the CDR3. The CDR3 loop reads CASSLGRQGDPYEQYF. CDR3 bases: TGTGCCAGCAGCTTAGGTCGCCAGGGGGATCCCTACGAGCAGTACTTC. Variable domain in full (rest from reference TRBV7-8 and TRBJ2-7): GAGVSQSPRYKVAKRGQDVALRCDPISGHVSLFWYQQALGQGPEFLTYFQNEAQLDKSGLPSDRFFAERPEGSVSTLKIQRTQQEDSAVYLCASSLGRQGDPYEQYFGPGTRLTVT.

This sequence joins TRBV21-1 and TRBJ1-4. TRBV21-1 is reported as a pseudogene. The CDR3 is 13 amino acids. This CDR3 reads CASSRIYGEKLFF. CDR3 DNA: TGTGCCAGCAGCAGGATATACGGGGAAAAACTGTTTTTT.

The CDR3 loop reads CAGYPTGVTEAFF. DNA for the CDR3: TGTGCCGGATACCCGACAGGGGTAACTGAAGCTTTCTTT. The chain joins TRBV30 to TRBJ1-1; 8 bases agree with TRBD1. The V and J ends lost 8 bases and 5 bases, in that order; junction bases with no gene match: 10. Germline V lookup: CDR1 GTSNPN, CDR2 SVGIG (reference sequence). The length of the CDR3 is 13 residues.

The chain has TRBV5-4 and TRBJ2-7; 8 nucleotides align to TRBD1. The ends lost 4 bases at V and 6 bases at J; junction bases unmatched: 3. The CDR3 has 12 amino acids. CDR1 SGHNT and CDR2 YYREEE come from the germline V gene (reference sequence). The CDR3 DNA is TGTGCCAGCAGCAGAACAGGGGGCGAGCAGTACTTC. Encoded protein: CASSRTGGEQYF.

The chain combines TRBV19 with TRBJ1-1; D call uncertain. CDR3 length: 14 residues. Germline loops: CDR1 LNHDA, CDR2 SQIVND (reference sequence). Between the trimmed V and J ends, which lost 2 bases and 1 base, there was a span of 8 bases. CDR3 DNA sequence: TGTGCCAGTAGTATATCGGGAGGGAACACTGAAGCTTTCTTT. Its translation is CASSISGGNTEAFF.

This chain connects TRBV18 to TRBJ2-5; D perhaps matches TRBD2 (6 bases). Trimming removed 0 bases at V and 4 bases at J, with 12 bases between. This CDR3 comprises 15 residues. Germline values: CDR1 KGHSH, CDR2 LQKENI. The CDR3 sequence: CASSPPGGEGETQYF. CDR3 nucleotide sequence: TGTGCCAGCTCACCACCGGGGGGAGAAGGAGAGACCCAGTACTTC.

This clone was observed a few times. The V gene is TRBV7-8, the J gene TRBJ2-1, with 8 bases that match TRBD2. Germline trimming cut 1 base from V and 6 bases from J; bases unmatched to any gene: 5. Germline V CDR1 and CDR2: SGHVS, FQNEAQ. This CDR3 is 15 amino acids long. The DNA for the CDR3 is TGTGCCAGCAGCTTAGGGGCGGGGGGAACCAATGAGCAGTTCTTC. Residues: CASSLGAGGTNEQFF.

This chain links TRBV9 with TRBJ2-1; 12 bases map to TRBD2. This CDR3 comprises 16 residues. The junction had 8 bases not matched to a gene; V was cut back by 4 bases and J by 6 bases. Per germline, CDR1 SGDLS and CDR2 YYNGEE. CDR3 bases: TGTGCCAGCAGCCACGGACTAGCGGGGTACCCCAATGAGCAGTTCTTC. Translation: CASSHGLAGYPNEQFF.

This clone was detected only once. Additional DNA sequences in this sample encode the identical CDR3. This chain uses TRBV7-9 with TRBJ1-1, with D hard to call. The V end lost 1 base, the J end lost 5 bases, and 8 bases lay between the germline ends. The length of the CDR3 is 13 residues. CDR1 SEHNR and CDR2 FQNEAQ come from the germline V gene (reference sequence). The CDR3 sequence: CASSLDRGTEAFF. DNA for the CDR3: TGTGCCAGCAGCTTAGACAGAGGGACTGAAGCTTTCTTT.

The chain employs TRBV5-6 and TRBJ2-4, with D tentatively TRBD1 (6 bases). The CDR3 has 15 residues. CDR1 is SGHDT and CDR2 is YYEEEE in the germline V gene. V was cut by 1 base and J by 9 bases, with 17 bases left in between. The CDR3 region is CASSLLGQTSPIQYF. Written as DNA, the CDR3 is TGTGCCAGCAGCTTGCTAGGACAGACCTCTCCCATTCAGTACTTC.

This sequence joins TRBV5-1 and TRBJ2-1, with TRBD2 as a possible D gene (5 bases). CDR3 length: 13 residues. V was cut by 4 bases and J by 10 bases, with 15 bases left in between. CDR1 is SGHRS and CDR2 is YFSETQ in the germline V gene. CDR3 in DNA: TGCGCCAGCAGCCCCTGGACTGGCCGGGAGCAGTTCTTC. This sequence encodes CASSPWTGREQFF.

The chain joins TRBV5-6 to TRBJ1-1; TRBD1 matches 7 bases. Germline V gives CDR1 SGHDT, CDR2 YYEEEE. J gave up 0 bases and V 0 bases, and 2 bases lay outside the gene matches. The CDR3 spans 15 residues. The CDR3 DNA reads as TGTGCCAGCAGCTTGGGGCAGGGGGTGAACACTGAAGCTTTCTTT. Translated: CASSLGQGVNTEAFF.

This clone was seen only once. J is TRBJ2-5 and V is TRBV7-8, with no clear D. The DNA matches TRBJ2-7 better at its end, which makes the J call doubtful. This CDR3 is built from 15 residues. Per germline, CDR1 SGHVS and CDR2 FQNEAQ. Written as DNA, the CDR3 is TGTGCCAGCAGCTTAGTGAGAGAGCTATCCTACGAGCAGTACTTC. Amino acids: CASSLVRELSYEQYF.

The V gene is TRBV5-1, the J gene TRBJ2-1, with 13 bases aligning to TRBD2. There are 15 residues in the CDR3. V shed 4 bases, J shed 4 bases, and the junction held 2 bases outside the gene matches. Germline V gene data show CDR1 as SGHRS and CDR2 as YFSETQ. CDR3 sequence (DNA): TGCGCCAGCAGCCCGGGACTAGCGGGATACAATGAGCAGTTCTTC. Translation gives CASSPGLAGYNEQFF.

V is TRBV2 and J is TRBJ1-6; D ambiguous. The CDR3 has 15 amino acids. CDR1 and CDR2 from the germline V gene are SNHLY and FYNNEI. With 4 bases removed from V and 8 bases from J, the gap between germline ends came to 15 bases. CDR3 sequence (DNA): TGTGCCAGCAGTGTGGCGACGGGGTCCTATTCACCCCTCCACTTT. Translation gives CASSVATGSYSPLHF.

V gene TRBV2 combines with J gene TRBJ1-4; the D is unclear. CDR1 and CDR2 (germline): SNHLY, FYNNEI. The CDR3 contains 16 residues. Trimming removed 2 bases at V and 4 bases at J, with 14 bases between. The CDR3: CASSEMSARVNEKLFF. CDR3 bases: TGTGCCAGCAGTGAAATGTCTGCGCGAGTTAATGAAAAACTGTTTTTT.

To note about this clone: This CDR3 is also generated by other DNA sequences in the sample. The chain recombines TRBV5-1 with TRBJ2-1; D unresolved. The CDR3 is 14 amino acids. Trimming removed 4 bases at V and 0 bases at J, with 8 bases between. CDR1 is SGHRS and CDR2 is YFSETQ in the germline V gene. In DNA form, the CDR3 reads TGCGCCAGCAGCCCTTACAGCTCCTACAATGAGCAGTTCTTC. It encodes CASSPYSSYNEQFF.

This chain connects TRBV5-8 to TRBJ2-2; 9 bases align to TRBD1. The CDR3 is made up of 15 amino acids. Per the germline V gene, CDR1 is SGHTS and CDR2 is YDEGEE. J was trimmed by 7 bases and V by 2 bases; bases with no gene match: 6. CDR3 in amino acids: CASSFRTGVDGELFF. The CDR3 DNA sequence: TGTGCCAGCAGCTTCCGGACAGGGGTCGACGGGGAGCTGTTTTTT.